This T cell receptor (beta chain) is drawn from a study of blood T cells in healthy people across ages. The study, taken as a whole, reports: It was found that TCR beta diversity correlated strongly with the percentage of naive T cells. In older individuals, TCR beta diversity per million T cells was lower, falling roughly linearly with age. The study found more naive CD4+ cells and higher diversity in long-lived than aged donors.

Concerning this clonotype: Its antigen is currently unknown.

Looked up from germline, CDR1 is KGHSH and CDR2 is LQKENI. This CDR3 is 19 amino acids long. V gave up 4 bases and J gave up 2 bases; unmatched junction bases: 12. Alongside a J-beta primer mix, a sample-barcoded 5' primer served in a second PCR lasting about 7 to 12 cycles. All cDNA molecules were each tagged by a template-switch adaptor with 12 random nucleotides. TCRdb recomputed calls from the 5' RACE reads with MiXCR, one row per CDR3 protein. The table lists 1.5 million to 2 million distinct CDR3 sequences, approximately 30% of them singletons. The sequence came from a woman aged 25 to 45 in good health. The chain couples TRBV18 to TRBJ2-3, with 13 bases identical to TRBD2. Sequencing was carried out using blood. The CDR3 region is CASSLSPGLAGSNTDTQYF. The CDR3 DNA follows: TGTGCCAGCTCACTATCGCCGGGACTAGCGGGGAGCAACACAGATACGCAGTATTTT.